This TCR beta chain is from a study of blood T cell repertoires in COVID-19. Germline V gene sequence: CDR1 MDHEN, CDR2 SYDVKM. V shed 6 bases and J shed 10 bases, with 24 bases lying between them. The CDR3 totals 15 residues. The method was immunoSEQ multiplex PCR; TCRdb's version includes in-frame clones alone and lacks a portion of them. This repertoire shows a few hundred thousand clones, around 84% found once; its top ten account for approximately 4%. Sequenced input: PBMCs or T cells enriched from blood (not recorded which). This sequence joins TRBV28 and TRBJ1-1; D perhaps matches TRBD1 (6 bases). The origin of this receptor is a young man with acute COVID-19. For the CDR3, the DNA is TGTGCCAGCAGAATCTCCGGGACAAGAGGGCGCGGAGCTTTCTTT. Residues: CASRISGTRGRGAFF.